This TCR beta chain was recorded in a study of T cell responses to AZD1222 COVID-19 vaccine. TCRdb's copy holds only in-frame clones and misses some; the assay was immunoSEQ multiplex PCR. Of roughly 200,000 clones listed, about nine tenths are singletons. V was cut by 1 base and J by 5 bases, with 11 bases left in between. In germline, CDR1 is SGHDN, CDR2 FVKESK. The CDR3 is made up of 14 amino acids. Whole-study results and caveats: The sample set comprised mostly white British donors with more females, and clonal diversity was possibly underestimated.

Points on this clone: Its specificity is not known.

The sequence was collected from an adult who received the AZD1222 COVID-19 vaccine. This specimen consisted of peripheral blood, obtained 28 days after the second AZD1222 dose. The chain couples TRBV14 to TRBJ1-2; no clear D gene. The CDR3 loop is CASSQGWEGYGYTF. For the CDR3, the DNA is TGTGCCAGCAGCCAAGGATGGGAAGGGTATGGCTACACCTTC.